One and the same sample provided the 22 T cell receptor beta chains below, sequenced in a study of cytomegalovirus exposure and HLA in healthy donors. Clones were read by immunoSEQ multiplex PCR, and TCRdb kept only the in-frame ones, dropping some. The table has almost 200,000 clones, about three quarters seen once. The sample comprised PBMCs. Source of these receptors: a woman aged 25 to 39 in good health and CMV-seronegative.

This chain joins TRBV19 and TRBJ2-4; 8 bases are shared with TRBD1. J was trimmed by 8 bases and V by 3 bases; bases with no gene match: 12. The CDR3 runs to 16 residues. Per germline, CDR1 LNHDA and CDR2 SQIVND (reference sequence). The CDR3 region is CASSIPQTGAVDIQYF. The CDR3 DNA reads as TGTGCCAGTAGTATCCCTCAGACAGGGGCCGTGGACATTCAGTACTTC.

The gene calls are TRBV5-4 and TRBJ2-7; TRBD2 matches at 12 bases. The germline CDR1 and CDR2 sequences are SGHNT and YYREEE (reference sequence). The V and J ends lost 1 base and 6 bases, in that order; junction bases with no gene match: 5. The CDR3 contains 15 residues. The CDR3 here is CASSLSASGRGEQYF. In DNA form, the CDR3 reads TGTGCCAGCAGCTTGTCGGCTAGCGGGAGGGGCGAGCAGTACTTC.

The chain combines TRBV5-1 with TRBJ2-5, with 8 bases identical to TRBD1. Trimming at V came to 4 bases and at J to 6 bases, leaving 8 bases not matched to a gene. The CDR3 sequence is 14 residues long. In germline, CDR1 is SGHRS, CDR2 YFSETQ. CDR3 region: CASSQDRAAQTQYF. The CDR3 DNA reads TGCGCCAGCAGCCAGGACAGGGCGGCACAGACCCAGTACTTC.

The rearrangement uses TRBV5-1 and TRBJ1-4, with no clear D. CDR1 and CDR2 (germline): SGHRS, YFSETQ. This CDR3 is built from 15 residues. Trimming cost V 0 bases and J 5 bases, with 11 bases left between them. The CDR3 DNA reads TGCGCCAGCAGCTTGGTCACAGTCCCCAATGAAAAACTGTTTTTT. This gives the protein CASSLVTVPNEKLFF.

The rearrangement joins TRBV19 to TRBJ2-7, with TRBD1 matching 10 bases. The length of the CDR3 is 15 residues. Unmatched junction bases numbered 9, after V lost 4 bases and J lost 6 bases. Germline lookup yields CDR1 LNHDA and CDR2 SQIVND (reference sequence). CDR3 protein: CASSTGQGGKSEQYF. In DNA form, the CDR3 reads TGTGCCAGTAGTACTGGACAGGGGGGCAAGAGCGAGCAGTACTTC.

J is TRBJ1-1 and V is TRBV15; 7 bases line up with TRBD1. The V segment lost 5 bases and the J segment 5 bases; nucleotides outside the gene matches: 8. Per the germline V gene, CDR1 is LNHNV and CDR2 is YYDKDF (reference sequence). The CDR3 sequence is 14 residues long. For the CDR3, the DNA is TGTGCCACCAGCCGGGGAGCAGGGGGAACTGAAGCTTTCTTT. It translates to CATSRGAGGTEAFF.

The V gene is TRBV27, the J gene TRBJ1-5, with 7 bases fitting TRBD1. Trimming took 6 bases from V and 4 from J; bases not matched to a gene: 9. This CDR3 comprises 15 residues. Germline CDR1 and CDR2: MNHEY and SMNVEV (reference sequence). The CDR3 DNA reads TGTGCCAGCAGAATCGGGCAGGGGGGAAATCAGCCCCAGCATTTT. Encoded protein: CASRIGQGGNQPQHF.

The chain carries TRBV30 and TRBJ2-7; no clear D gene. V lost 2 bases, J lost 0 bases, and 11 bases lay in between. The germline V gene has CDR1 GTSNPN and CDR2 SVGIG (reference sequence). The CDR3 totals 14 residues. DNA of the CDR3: TGTGCCTGGAGTTATGCCAGAAGCTCCTACGAGCAGTACTTC. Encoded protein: CAWSYARSSYEQYF.

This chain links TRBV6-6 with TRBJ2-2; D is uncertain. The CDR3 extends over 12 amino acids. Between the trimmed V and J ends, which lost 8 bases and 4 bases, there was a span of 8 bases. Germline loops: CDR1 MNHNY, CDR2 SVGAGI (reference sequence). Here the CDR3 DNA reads TGTGCCAGCGGGCAGCCCACCGGGGAGCTGTTTTTT. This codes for CASGQPTGELFF.

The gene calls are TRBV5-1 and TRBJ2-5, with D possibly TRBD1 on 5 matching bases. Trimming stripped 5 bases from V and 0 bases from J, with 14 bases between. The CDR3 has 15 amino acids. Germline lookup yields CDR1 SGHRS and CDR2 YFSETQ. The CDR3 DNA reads TGCGCCAGCAGTTTAGACAGAAGCCACCAAGAGACCCAGTACTTC. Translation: CASSLDRSHQETQYF.

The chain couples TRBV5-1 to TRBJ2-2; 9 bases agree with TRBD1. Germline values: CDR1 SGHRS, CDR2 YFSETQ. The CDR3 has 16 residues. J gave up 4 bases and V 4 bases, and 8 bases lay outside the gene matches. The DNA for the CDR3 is TGCGCCAGCAGCGGATTACAGGGGGCCGGCACCGGGGAGCTGTTTTTT. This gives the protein CASSGLQGAGTGELFF.

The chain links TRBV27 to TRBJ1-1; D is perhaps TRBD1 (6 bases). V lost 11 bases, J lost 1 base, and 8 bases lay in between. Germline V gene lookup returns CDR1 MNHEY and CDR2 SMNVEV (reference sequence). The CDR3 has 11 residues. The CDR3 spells CASGQNTEAFF. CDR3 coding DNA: TGTGCCTCGGGACAGAACACTGAAGCTTTCTTT.

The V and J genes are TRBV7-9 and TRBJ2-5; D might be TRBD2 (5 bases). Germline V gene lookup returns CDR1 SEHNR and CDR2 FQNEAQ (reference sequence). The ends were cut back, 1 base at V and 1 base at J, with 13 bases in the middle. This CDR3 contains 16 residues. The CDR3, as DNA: TGTGCCAGCAGCTTAGTAGGAGGATCTCCCCAAGAGACCCAGTACTTC. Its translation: CASSLVGGSPQETQYF.

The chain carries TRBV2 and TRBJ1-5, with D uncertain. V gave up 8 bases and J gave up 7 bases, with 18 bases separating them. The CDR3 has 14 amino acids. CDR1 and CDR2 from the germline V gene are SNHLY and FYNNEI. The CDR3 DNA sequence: TGTGCCAGCGCCCTCGGTTTGTCGCGGCAGCCCCAGCATTTT. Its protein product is CASALGLSRQPQHF.

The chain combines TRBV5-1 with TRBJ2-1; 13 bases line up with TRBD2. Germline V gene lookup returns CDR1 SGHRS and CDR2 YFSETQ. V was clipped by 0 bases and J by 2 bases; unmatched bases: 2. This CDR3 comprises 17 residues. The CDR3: CASSLETSGGAYNEQFF. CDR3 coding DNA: TGCGCCAGCAGCTTGGAAACTAGCGGGGGGGCCTACAATGAGCAGTTCTTC.

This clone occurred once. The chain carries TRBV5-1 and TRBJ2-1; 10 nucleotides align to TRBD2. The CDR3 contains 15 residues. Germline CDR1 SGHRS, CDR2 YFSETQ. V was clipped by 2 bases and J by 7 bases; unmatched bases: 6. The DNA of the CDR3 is TGCGCCAGCAGCTTAGCGGGAGGGCCCTTTAATGAGCAGTTCTTC. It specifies CASSLAGGPFNEQFF.

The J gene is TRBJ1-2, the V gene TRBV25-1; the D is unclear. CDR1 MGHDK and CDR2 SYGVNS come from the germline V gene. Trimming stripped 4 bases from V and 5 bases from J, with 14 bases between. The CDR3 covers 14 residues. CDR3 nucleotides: TGTGCCAGCAGTGTAACCAGAACGGGGTATGGCTACACCTTC. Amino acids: CASSVTRTGYGYTF.

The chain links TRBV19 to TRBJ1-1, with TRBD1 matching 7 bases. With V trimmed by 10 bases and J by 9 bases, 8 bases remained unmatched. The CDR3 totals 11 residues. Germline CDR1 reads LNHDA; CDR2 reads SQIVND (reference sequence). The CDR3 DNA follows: TGTGCCACCTTTAGGGGGCGACAAGCTTTCTTT. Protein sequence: CATFRGRQAFF.

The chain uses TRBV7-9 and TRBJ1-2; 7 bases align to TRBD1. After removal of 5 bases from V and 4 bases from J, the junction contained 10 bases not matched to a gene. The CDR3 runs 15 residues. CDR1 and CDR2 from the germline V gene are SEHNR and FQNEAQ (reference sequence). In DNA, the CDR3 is TGTGCCAGCAGCCCGATCGAGGGGGCGCCCTATGGCTACACCTTC. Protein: CASSPIEGAPYGYTF.

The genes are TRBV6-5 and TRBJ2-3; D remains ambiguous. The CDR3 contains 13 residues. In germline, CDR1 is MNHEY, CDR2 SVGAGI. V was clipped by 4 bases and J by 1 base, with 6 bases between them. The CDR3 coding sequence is TGTGCCAGCAGTTTTCCTGGCACAGATACGCAGTATTTT. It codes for CASSFPGTDTQYF.

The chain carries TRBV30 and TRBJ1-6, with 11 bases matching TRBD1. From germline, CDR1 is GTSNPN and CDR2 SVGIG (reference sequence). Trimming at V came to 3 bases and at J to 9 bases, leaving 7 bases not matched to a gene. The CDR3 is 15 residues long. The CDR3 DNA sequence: TGTGCCTGGAGGTGGGACAGGGGGAATCGTTCACCCCTCCACTTT. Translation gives CAWRWDRGNRSPLHF.

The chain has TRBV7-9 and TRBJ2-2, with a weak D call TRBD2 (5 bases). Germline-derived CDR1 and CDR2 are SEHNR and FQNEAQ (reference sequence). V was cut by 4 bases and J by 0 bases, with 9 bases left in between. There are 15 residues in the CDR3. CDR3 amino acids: CASSSERTNTGELFF. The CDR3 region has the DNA TGTGCCAGCAGCTCCGAGCGGACGAACACCGGGGAGCTGTTTTTT.